This T cell receptor beta chain came from a study of blood T cell repertoires in COVID-19. Study summary: The United States, Italy and Spain were the sources of the acute and convalescent COVID-19 samples. Nucleic acid was either cDNA or gDNA, and it came from T cells, B-cell-depleted T cells, or PBMCs.

Looked up from germline, CDR1 is SGHRS and CDR2 is YFSETQ. The CDR3 runs to 14 residues. Trimming took off 2 bases at V and 2 bases at J, with 9 bases between the two ends. TCRdb's table, derived via immunoSEQ multiplex PCR, lists solely in-frame clones and lacks some. The sample lists fewer than 250,000 clones; around four fifths were seen once. The sample consisted of peripheral blood. This sequence was found in a woman between 70 and 85 years old with acute or convalescent COVID-19. This chain uses TRBV5-1 with TRBJ2-3; perhaps TRBD2 as D (5 bases). The CDR3, as DNA: TGCGCCAGCAGCTTCGGGGATTTCACAGATACGCAGTATTTT. Translated, it gives CASSFGDFTDTQYF. Drawing the rest from reference TRBV5-1 and TRBJ2-3, the complete variable domain is KAGVTQTPRYLIKTRGQQVTLSCSPISGHRSVSWYQQTPGQGLQFLFEYFSETQRNKGNFPGRFSGRQFSNSRSEMNVSTLELGDSALYLCASSFGDFTDTQYFGPGTRLTVL.